One sample yielded the 23 T cell receptor beta chains listed below, sequenced in a study of shared clonotypes between healthy human individuals (TCRdb year 2020). Receptors were amplified or captured by the immunoSEQ multiplex PCR assay. Not all clones reach the TCRdb copy of this immuneACCESS table, which keeps in-frame sequences only. Checked studies attribute under half of the gap to unresolved V genes and leave the rest unexplained. This sample holds some 2.4 million clones; 93% were observed only once. The top ten hold roughly 0.39% of the sample. What was sequenced was naive CD4+ T cells from PBMCs. Read against the paper, the sample's cell subset or site label means: CD45RA+ positively selected. Every receptor here comes from a man between 18 and 35 years old in good health. Some clones in this sample may be carry-over from other donors' samples.

Comments on this clone: The identical CDR3 is also encoded by other nucleotide sequences in the sample. This chain links TRBV6-5 with TRBJ2-7; D uncertain. The CDR3 is 11 amino acids. Trimming stripped 2 bases from V and 5 bases from J, with 4 bases between. Germline CDR1 MNHEY, CDR2 SVGAGI. CDR3 residues: CASSYRDEQYF. The CDR3 nucleotides read TGTGCCAGCAGTTACAGGGACGAGCAGTACTTC.

V gene TRBV7-3 combines with J gene TRBJ1-4, with D possibly matching TRBD1 (5 bases). CDR1 and CDR2 from the germline V gene are SGHTA and FQGTGA. The V end lost 5 bases, the J end lost 4 bases, and 14 bases lay between the germline ends. This CDR3 is built from 15 residues. CDR3: CASSPRDWSNEKLFF. For the CDR3, the DNA is TGTGCCAGCAGCCCTAGGGACTGGAGTAATGAAAAACTGTTTTTT.

The chain couples TRBV6-5 to TRBJ2-1; the D gene is possibly TRBD2 (6 bases). There are 14 residues in the CDR3. Germline CDR1 reads MNHEY; CDR2 reads SVGAGI. Trimming shortened V by 11 bases and J by 3 bases, and 17 bases separated the two germline ends. CDR3 sequence (DNA): TGTGCCGCCGGAAGAGGGGACTTCTACAATGAGCAGTTCTTC. It translates to CAAGRGDFYNEQFF.

The chain has TRBV15 and TRBJ1-5; TRBD1 aligns across 7 bases. The CDR3 runs to 18 residues. Germline loops: CDR1 LNHNV, CDR2 YYDKDF (reference sequence). After removal of 1 base from V and 2 bases from J, the junction contained 11 bases not matched to a gene. This CDR3 is CATSRVSPEQGGNQPQHF. The CDR3 coding sequence is TGTGCCACCAGCAGAGTATCCCCGGAGCAGGGGGGCAATCAGCCCCAGCATTTT.

The J gene is TRBJ2-3, the V gene TRBV28; D may be TRBD2 (7 bases). The germline gives CDR1 MDHEN, CDR2 SYDVKM. Deletions cut 5 bases from V and 0 bases from J, with 15 bases between. CDR3 length: 16 amino acids. In nucleotides, the CDR3 is TGTGCCAGCAGTCCTTGGCGCGGGGGCAGCACAGATACGCAGTATTTT. It is translated as CASSPWRGGSTDTQYF.

This clone was recorded once. Other DNA sequences within the sample encode an identical CDR3. The rearrangement links TRBV5-1 to TRBJ1-1; the D gene is possibly TRBD1 (5 bases). The V and J ends lost 0 bases and 0 bases respectively, with 9 bases between them. The V gene's germline CDR1 is SGHRS and CDR2 YFSETQ. There are 15 residues in the CDR3. CDR3 nucleotides: TGCGCCAGCAGCTTGGGGGCAGGGCTGAACACTGAAGCTTTCTTT. It encodes CASSLGAGLNTEAFF. Looking up the rest from reference TRBV5-1 and TRBJ1-1 gives the full variable domain: KAGVTQTPRYLIKTRGQQVTLSCSPISGHRSVSWYQQTPGQGLQFLFEYFSETQRNKGNFPGRFSGRQFSNSRSEMNVSTLELGDSALYLCASSLGAGLNTEAFFGQGTRLTVV.

The chain recombines TRBV4-2 with TRBJ2-7, with a possible D match to TRBD2 (7 bases). Trimming stripped 3 bases from V and 0 bases from J, with 30 bases between. Per germline, CDR1 LGHNA and CDR2 YNFKEQ. This CDR3 spans 21 amino acids. CDR3 sequence: CASSQRVGALAGVPPSYEQYF. The CDR3 DNA follows: TGTGCCAGCAGCCAGCGGGTGGGGGCCCTGGCGGGAGTACCCCCCTCCTACGAGCAGTACTTC.

The CDR3 bases are TGTGCCACAATCAAGGGCGGAAGAGTCAAAGAGACCCAGTACTTC. Its protein is CATIKGGRVKETQYF. The genes are TRBV28 and TRBJ2-5; no definite D call. This CDR3 region has 15 residues. The ends were cut back, 10 bases at V and 3 bases at J, with 21 bases in the middle. The germline gives CDR1 MDHEN, CDR2 SYDVKM.

V gene TRBV19 combines with J gene TRBJ1-2; 9 nucleotides agree with TRBD1. The J segment lost 2 bases and the V segment lost 4 bases, leaving 5 bases of the junction unmatched. This CDR3 contains 15 residues. In germline, CDR1 is LNHDA, CDR2 SQIVND (reference sequence). The CDR3 DNA reads TGTGCCAGTAGTAAGCCGGGACAGGGAAACTATGGCTACACCTTC. It encodes CASSKPGQGNYGYTF.

The chain employs TRBV10-1 and TRBJ2-2, with D perhaps matching TRBD1 (5 bases). Per the germline V gene, CDR1 is WNHNN and CDR2 is SYGVQD (reference sequence). V was clipped by 7 bases and J by 1 base, with 13 bases between them. CDR3 length: 15 residues. Here the CDR3 reads CASKKAGMNTGELFF. The CDR3 DNA reads TGCGCCAGCAAGAAAGCAGGGATGAACACCGGGGAGCTGTTTTTT.

This chain links TRBV10-3 with TRBJ1-2; no firm D call. Germline CDR1 and CDR2: ENHRY and SYGVKD. This CDR3 contains 12 residues. Trimming cost V 4 bases and J 7 bases, with 10 bases left between them. For the CDR3, the DNA is TGTGCCATCAGTGGCGGGTCCAGTGGCTACACCTTC. This sequence encodes CAISGGSSGYTF.

This clone was counted only a few times. This sample includes further DNA sequences coding for the same CDR3. The CDR3 sequence is CASSLGGGNQPQHF. CDR3 nucleotides: TGCGCCAGCAGCTTGGGAGGGGGGAATCAGCCCCAGCATTTT. The J gene is TRBJ1-5, the V gene TRBV5-1, with a possible D match to TRBD1 (6 bases). The V and J ends lost 0 bases and 4 bases respectively, with 8 bases between them. The germline V gene encodes CDR1 SGHRS and CDR2 YFSETQ. The CDR3 consists of 14 residues.

The genes are TRBV5-1 and TRBJ2-7; 8 bases align to TRBD1. This CDR3 has 13 amino acids. CDR1 and CDR2 from the germline V gene are SGHRS and YFSETQ. The V gene end was trimmed by 7 bases and the J gene end by 7 bases; junction bases not matched to a gene: 10. CDR3 residues: CASGKLTGDEQYF. In nucleotides, the CDR3 is TGCGCCAGCGGCAAACTGACAGGGGATGAGCAGTACTTC.

This clone was recorded only once. This chain connects TRBV5-1 to TRBJ2-1; 8 bases line up with TRBD2. The V gene's germline CDR1 is SGHRS and CDR2 YFSETQ. This CDR3 contains 16 residues. V was clipped by 4 bases and J by 4 bases; unmatched bases: 10. The CDR3 protein is CASSPGGSSSYNEQFF. CDR3 sequence (DNA): TGCGCCAGCAGCCCGGGGGGGTCGAGCTCGTACAATGAGCAGTTCTTC.

The chain couples TRBV4-2 to TRBJ1-5; no reliable D call. This CDR3 has 15 residues. Germline values: CDR1 LGHNA, CDR2 YNFKEQ. Trimming shortened V by 5 bases and J by 2 bases, and 13 bases separated the two germline ends. In DNA form, the CDR3 reads TGTGCCAGCAGCTTAGTCTGGGGTGGCAATCAGCCCCAGCATTTT. Its translation: CASSLVWGGNQPQHF.

The chain employs TRBV6-4 and TRBJ2-7; no reliable D call. From germline, CDR1 is MRHNA and CDR2 SNTAGT. V was clipped by 6 bases and J by 0 bases, with 12 bases between them. The CDR3 sequence is 14 residues long. The CDR3 DNA sequence: TGTGCCAGCAGCAAAACCCAGAGCTCCTACGAGCAGTACTTC. The encoded protein is CASSKTQSSYEQYF.

This clone was observed a single time. The rearrangement links TRBV5-1 to TRBJ1-2; TRBD1 matches 8 bases. The CDR3 is 14 residues long. J was trimmed by 4 bases and V by 4 bases; bases with no gene match: 6. Germline V gene sequence: CDR1 SGHRS, CDR2 YFSETQ. The chain's CDR3 is CASSEETGAYGYTF. CDR3 nucleotides: TGCGCCAGCAGCGAGGAGACAGGGGCCTATGGCTACACCTTC.

The chain has TRBV2 and TRBJ1-1; D is undetermined. V gave up 7 bases and J gave up 0 bases, with 12 bases separating them. Looked up from germline, CDR1 is SNHLY and CDR2 is FYNNEI. The CDR3 is made up of 14 amino acids. CDR3 bases: TGTGCCAGCACGAGGATCATTATGAACACTGAAGCTTTCTTT. This encodes CASTRIIMNTEAFF.

The chain recombines TRBV4-1 with TRBJ2-3; D is ambiguous. Trimming removed 3 bases from V and 6 bases from J, with 10 bases in between. The V gene's germline CDR1 is MGHRA and CDR2 YSYEKL. This CDR3 has 13 residues. The chain's CDR3 is CASSQTPRDTQYF. The DNA of the CDR3 is TGCGCCAGCAGCCAGACCCCGAGGGATACGCAGTATTTT.

The CDR3 region is CASSARDTQYF. The DNA for the CDR3 is TGTGCCAGTAGTGCCAGGGATACGCAGTATTTT. The chain is built from TRBV19 and TRBJ2-3; D gene ambiguous. V lost 5 bases and J 6 bases, leaving 6 bases between the germline ends. Germline assignment: CDR1 LNHDA and CDR2 SQIVND (reference sequence). There are 11 residues in the CDR3.

The chain combines TRBV5-8 with TRBJ1-1; no firm D call. V lost 1 base and J lost 4, with 14 bases in between. The CDR3 consists of 15 residues. Germline loops: CDR1 SGHTS, CDR2 YDEGEE. The CDR3 is CASSLLDPWGTEAFF. Here the CDR3 DNA reads TGTGCCAGCAGCTTGTTGGACCCCTGGGGCACTGAAGCTTTCTTT.

This clone was seen just once. This chain uses TRBV15 with TRBJ2-7; possibly TRBD1 for D (5 bases). The germline V gene encodes CDR1 LNHNV and CDR2 YYDKDF (reference sequence). The V gene lost 1 base and the J gene lost 0 bases, with 13 bases spanning the gap. This CDR3 spans 16 amino acids. The CDR3 DNA reads TGTGCCACCAGCAGAGGACAGACAGCGAGCTCCTACGAGCAGTACTTC. Protein product: CATSRGQTASSYEQYF.

As concerns this clone: Distinct nucleotide sequences in the sample also encode this CDR3. The V and J genes are TRBV15 and TRBJ2-6; no definite D call. V lost 1 base and J 0 bases, leaving 7 bases between the germline ends. Germline V gives CDR1 LNHNV, CDR2 YYDKDF (reference sequence). There are 16 residues in the CDR3. CDR3 loop: CATSRGGGSGANVLTF. The DNA of the CDR3 is TGTGCCACCAGCAGAGGAGGCGGCTCTGGGGCCAACGTCCTGACTTTC.